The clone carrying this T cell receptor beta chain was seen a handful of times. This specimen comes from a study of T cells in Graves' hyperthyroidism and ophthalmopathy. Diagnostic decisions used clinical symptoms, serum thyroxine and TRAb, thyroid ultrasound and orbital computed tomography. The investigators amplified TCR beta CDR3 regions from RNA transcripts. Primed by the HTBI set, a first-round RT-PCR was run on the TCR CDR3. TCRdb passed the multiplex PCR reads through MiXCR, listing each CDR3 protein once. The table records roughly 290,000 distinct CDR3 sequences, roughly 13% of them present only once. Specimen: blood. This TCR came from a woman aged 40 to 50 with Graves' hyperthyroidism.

CDR3: CASRRAGTDSSGNTIYF. The CDR3 region has the DNA TGTGCCAGTAGGCGGGCCGGGACGGACTCCTCTGGAAACACCATATATTTT. The rearrangement uses TRBV19 and TRBJ1-3; possibly TRBD1 for D (5 bases). The V gene's germline CDR1 is LNHDA and CDR2 SQIVND (reference sequence). The CDR3 spans 17 residues. V lost 6 bases to trimming and J lost 0 bases, with 18 bases between them. The whole variable domain, remainder taken from reference TRBV19 and TRBJ1-3, is DGGITQSPKYLFRKEGQNVTLSCEQNLNHDAMYWYRQDPGQGLRLIYYSQIVNDFQKGDIAEGYSVSREKKESFPLTVTSAQKNPTAFYLCASRRAGTDSSGNTIYFGEGSWLTVV.